This TCR beta chain was obtained from a study of T cells in localized non-small cell lung cancer. General study results and limits: Maximal T cell clonality occurred in uninvolved adjacent lung, with tumor ranking below it.

The CDR3 is 15 amino acids. Losses at the gene ends were 2 bases for V and 4 bases for J; bases not matched to a gene: 7. Germline lookup yields CDR1 SGHRS and CDR2 YFSETQ. A remark on this clone: Its target is not known.

Profiling relied on immunoSEQ multiplex PCR, and the TCRdb table lists in-frame clones only, not all of them. This table has tens of thousands of clones, 85% to 95% appearing once. The clonotype comes from a female donor at least 60 years old with stage II lung adenocarcinoma. Here the sequenced sample was peripheral blood mononuclear cells, taken before any cancer treatment. The chain couples TRBV5-1 to TRBJ2-7; the match to TRBD1 covers 9 bases. The CDR3 spells CASSFTDRGGYEQYF. The DNA of the CDR3 is TGCGCCAGCAGCTTTACCGACAGGGGGGGATACGAGCAGTACTTC.